This T cell receptor (beta chain) comes out of a study of blood T cell repertoires in COVID-19. Study-wide context: The United States, Italy and Spain provided the acute and convalescent COVID-19 samples. T cells, B-cell-depleted T cells, or PBMCs supplied cDNA or gDNA.

Seattle participants joined during active infection and were tracked over time. Authors' methods: Reference gene primer amplification in the assay estimated nucleated cell counts. The data were produced by immunoSEQ multiplex PCR, yet TCRdb's version contains in-frame clones alone and is incomplete. V, J and clone size are taken as reported in that table, and D and trimming were inferred from the DNA itself. The sample lists about 97,000 clones; roughly 92% were seen once. CDR1 MNHEY and CDR2 SVGAGI come from the germline V gene. The CDR3 runs 15 residues. After removal of 4 bases from V and 7 bases from J, the junction contained 10 bases not matched to a gene.

Sequenced material: peripheral blood. The chain combines TRBV6-5 with TRBJ1-2, with 9 positions matching TRBD1. The sequence was obtained from a woman aged 50 to 60 with COVID-19, enrolled during active disease. The CDR3 DNA is TGTGCCAGCAGTTCTCCCTACAGGGGGCAAGGTGGCTACACCTTC. This codes for CASSSPYRGQGGYTF.